This T cell receptor (beta chain) was sequenced during a study of T-cell reconstitution after alpha-beta-depleted transplantation in children. This clonotype was detected a few times. The antigen is not known. There are 22 residues in the CDR3. V trimming: 3 bases; J trimming: 1 base; junction bases outside the gene matches: 23. The germline V gene has CDR1 MNHEY and CDR2 SVGEGT. Molecular barcoding with unique molecular identifiers was used for the TCRbeta library. Via MiXCR, TCRdb re-called the PCR reads, giving one row per CDR3 protein. The data hold 180,000 or so distinct CDR3 sequences, with just under 6.5% observed a single time. Broader study findings: Some patients owed their high day-60 TCRbeta diversity to surviving recipient T cells and thymic progenitors. Among T cells one year after transplant, newly produced cells accounted for most counts and diversity. The study reportedly traced alpha-beta T cells about two months after transplant to several hundred expanded graft clones.

This chain connects TRBV6-2 or TRBV6-3 to TRBJ2-3; 9 bases map to TRBD2. The sample consisted of PBMCs, taken before TCRalphabeta/CD19-depleted stem cell transplant. The TCR originated in a girl under three years old with combined immunodeficiency, due to receive a stem cell transplant. The CDR3 nucleotides read TGTGCCAGCAGTTATCCCCTTTTTGGGGCGGGAGGGATTGAGCCCGGCACAGATACGCAGTATTTT. Amino acids: CASSYPLFGAGGIEPGTDTQYF.